This T cell receptor beta chain emerged from a study of blood T cells in healthy people across ages. A sample-barcoded 5' primer and a J-beta primer mix were used in a second PCR of roughly 7 to 11 cycles. TCRdb reprocessed the 5' RACE reads with MiXCR, giving one entry per CDR3 protein. The table includes approximately 810,000 distinct CDR3 sequences, 29% detected once. CDR1 is SGHTA and CDR2 is FQGNSA in the germline V gene. CDR3 size: 14 residues. On this clonotype itself: Possible read error: a much larger clone is one base away.

The rearrangement uses TRBV7-2 and TRBJ2-2, with D maybe TRBD2 (5 bases). Sample: blood. The origin of this receptor is a woman aged 80 or over in good health. CDR3 sequence reads: CASSFTGNTGERFF. CDR3 sequence (DNA): TGTGCCAGCAGCTTCACTGGGAACACCGGGGAGCGGTTTTTT.